The 9 T cell receptor beta chains reported below all come from one sample, sequenced in a study of cytomegalovirus exposure and HLA in healthy donors. It was with 60 Vbeta and 13 Jbeta primers that the PCR ran. Sequencing used immunoSEQ multiplex PCR; TCRdb keeps in-frame clones, though not all of them. The data contain 180,000 or so clones, around three quarters of them singletons. Material: PBMCs. These receptor sequences come from a woman in her twenties or thirties in good health and CMV-seropositive.

J is TRBJ1-1 and V is TRBV9; weak D call: TRBD1 (6 bases). This CDR3 is built from 17 residues. Germline V gene data show CDR1 as SGDLS and CDR2 as YYNGEE. V was clipped by 3 bases and J by 5 bases, with 23 bases between them. CDR3 sequence: CASSAHPGPQGVTEAFF. CDR3 nucleotides: TGTGCCAGCAGCGCACATCCCGGCCCACAGGGAGTTACTGAAGCTTTCTTT.

This clone was detected a few times. The genes are TRBV7-2 and TRBJ1-3, with TRBD1 identical over 10 bases. This CDR3 contains 16 residues. Germline loops: CDR1 SGHTA, CDR2 FQGNSA. The trim removed 1 base at V and 4 bases at J, leaving 4 bases unmatched. CDR3 loop: CASSLGQGARGNTIYF. For the CDR3, the DNA is TGTGCCAGCAGCTTAGGACAGGGGGCGCGGGGAAACACCATATATTTT.

This chain links TRBV28 with TRBJ2-2, with TRBD1 identical over 10 bases. Germline V gene sequence: CDR1 MDHEN, CDR2 SYDVKM. The CDR3 contains 15 residues. The V gene end was trimmed by 6 bases and the J gene end by 7 bases; junction bases not matched to a gene: 8. CDR3 region: CASRSDRGPDGELFF. CDR3 in DNA: TGTGCCAGCAGATCCGACAGGGGGCCAGACGGGGAGCTGTTTTTT.

The chain uses TRBV11-2 and TRBJ1-6; TRBD1 might be the D (6 bases). Between the trimmed V and J ends, which lost 2 bases and 3 bases, there was a span of 11 bases. There are 16 residues in the CDR3. The germline V gene has CDR1 SGHAT and CDR2 FQNNGV. CDR3 bases: TGTGCCAGCAGCTTACGGGGGGCTGTCTATAATTCACCCCTCCACTTT. Its protein is CASSLRGAVYNSPLHF.

The chain employs TRBV10-3 and TRBJ1-2, with D perhaps TRBD1 (6 bases). Germline loops: CDR1 ENHRY, CDR2 SYGVKD. This CDR3 comprises 15 residues. The V gene lost 0 bases and the J gene lost 8 bases, with 16 bases spanning the gap. The CDR3 DNA sequence: TGTGCCATCAGTGAGTCCTGGACAGCGCCGAGGGGCTACACCTTC. Encoded protein: CAISESWTAPRGYTF.

The chain links TRBV5-1 to TRBJ1-5; D might be TRBD1 (6 bases). The CDR3 is made up of 15 amino acids. CDR1 and CDR2 (germline): SGHRS, YFSETQ. Trimming took off 2 bases at V and 5 bases at J, with 14 bases between the two ends. This CDR3 reads CASSLQGMGDQPQHF. Here the CDR3 DNA reads TGCGCCAGCAGCTTACAGGGAATGGGTGATCAGCCCCAGCATTTT. The variable domain in full, completed from reference TRBV5-1 and TRBJ1-5, reads KAGVTQTPRYLIKTRGQQVTLSCSPISGHRSVSWYQQTPGQGLQFLFEYFSETQRNKGNFPGRFSGRQFSNSRSEMNVSTLELGDSALYLCASSLQGMGDQPQHFGDGTRLSIL.

The chain links TRBV10-3 to TRBJ2-3, with 10 positions matching TRBD2. CDR1 ENHRY and CDR2 SYGVKD come from the germline V gene. The trim removed 4 bases at V and 2 bases at J, leaving 9 bases unmatched. This CDR3 has 17 amino acids. CDR3 nucleotide sequence: TGTGCCATCAGTGCTAACGTCGGGACTAGCGTCACAGATACGCAGTATTTT. This translates into CAISANVGTSVTDTQYF.

The CDR3 region is CAAGPGSSYEQYF. In DNA, the CDR3 is TGCGCCGCAGGCCCGGGGAGCTCCTACGAGCAGTACTTC. The rearrangement links TRBV10-2 to TRBJ2-7; possible D gene TRBD2, 5 bases. The CDR3 spans 13 residues. Germline CDR1 is WSHSY and CDR2 is SAAADI. With 11 bases removed from V and 0 bases from J, the gap between germline ends came to 14 bases.

This sequence joins TRBV9 and TRBJ2-7, with no clear D. CDR3 length: 11 residues. Deletions cut 4 bases from V and 4 bases from J, with 6 bases between. Per germline, CDR1 SGDLS and CDR2 YYNGEE. DNA of the CDR3: TGTGCCAGCAGCCCCGGGTACGAGCAGTACTTC. This translates into CASSPGYEQYF.